This TCR beta chain emerged from a study of radiation and T cells in renal cell carcinoma. Generated by immunoSEQ multiplex PCR, the TCRdb table keeps only in-frame clones and is missing some. The repertoire holds about 24,000 clones, with 58% as singletons. Treatment reported: treatment-naive control, cytoreductive nephrectomy. The V and J ends lost 2 bases and 5 bases, in that order; junction bases with no gene match: 6. The germline gives CDR1 MNHEY, CDR2 SVGAGI. The CDR3 runs 14 residues. The starting material was tumor tissue, obtained from a patient whose treatment was nephrectomy without radiotherapy. The V call is TRBV6-5, the J call TRBJ2-7; 7 nucleotides agree with TRBD1. This TCR derives from a man aged 40-50 years with renal cell carcinoma. CDR3 nucleotides: TGTGCCAGCAGTTACAACAGGGGAAGCCACGAGCAGTACTTC. Translated, it gives CASSYNRGSHEQYF.